The 28 T cell receptor beta chains listed next were all sequenced from one sample in a study of graft-versus-host responses after intestinal transplantation. Their antigens are not known. This table comes from immunoSEQ multiplex PCR, and its TCRdb copy is limited to in-frame clones, with some not included. Of about 120,000 clones listed, less than 95% are singletons. The sequenced sample was unstimulated CD4+ T cells sorted from spleen or lymph node cells, obtained before intestinal transplant. Receptor source: a human donor who received an intestinal transplant.

V is TRBV30 and J is TRBJ1-2; 7 positions agree with TRBD1. Looked up from germline, CDR1 is GTSNPN and CDR2 is SVGIG (reference sequence). The V segment lost 0 bases and the J segment 7 bases; nucleotides outside the gene matches: 5. The CDR3 consists of 13 residues. As DNA, the CDR3 is TGTGCCTGGAGTGTACTAGGGGGCACTGGCTACACCTTC. Translating it yields CAWSVLGGTGYTF.

The J gene is TRBJ1-2, the V gene TRBV7-9; TRBD1 might be the D (5 bases). Germline lookup yields CDR1 SEHNR and CDR2 FQNEAQ (reference sequence). V lost 6 bases and J lost 3, with 23 bases in between. There are 17 residues in the CDR3. CDR3 in DNA: TGTGCCAGCAGGCGAGATACTCCGCGGGGGTCGGACTATGGCTACACCTTC. It encodes CASRRDTPRGSDYGYTF.

This clone was recorded once. The CDR3, as DNA: TGTGCCAGCAGCGCCAGCGGGACTAGCGGGAGCAATGAGCAGTTCTTC. This sequence encodes CASSASGTSGSNEQFF. This chain connects TRBV5-4 to TRBJ2-1; 14 bases agree with TRBD2. After removal of 4 bases from V and 6 bases from J, the junction contained 6 bases not matched to a gene. In germline, CDR1 is SGHNT, CDR2 YYREEE (reference sequence). There are 16 residues in the CDR3.

The chain uses TRBV5-1 and TRBJ1-1, with 8 nucleotides matching TRBD1. Unmatched junction bases numbered 4, after V lost 2 bases and J lost 1 base. The germline CDR1 and CDR2 sequences are SGHRS and YFSETQ. The CDR3 loop spans 15 amino acids. The CDR3 bases are TGCGCCAGCAGCTTCGCCGGGACAGGGAACACTGAAGCTTTCTTT. Protein product: CASSFAGTGNTEAFF.

This clone was seen a single time. This chain uses TRBV6-6 with TRBJ2-7, with 10 bases matching TRBD1. The V segment lost 0 bases and the J segment 2 bases; nucleotides outside the gene matches: 1. The CDR3 runs to 15 residues. CDR1 and CDR2 from the germline V gene are MNHNY and SVGAGI (reference sequence). The CDR3 is CASSYSGQGAYEQYF. The CDR3 nucleotides read TGTGCCAGCAGTTACTCAGGACAGGGGGCCTACGAGCAGTACTTC.

DNA of the CDR3: TGTGCCTGGTCTCCTCGGCAGGGTCGACCCTACGAGCAGTACTTC. This sequence encodes CAWSPRQGRPYEQYF. This chain connects TRBV30 to TRBJ2-7; a possible D gene is TRBD1 (5 bases). This CDR3 is 15 amino acids long. V gave up 5 bases and J gave up 2 bases, with 19 bases separating them. The germline V gene has CDR1 GTSNPN and CDR2 SVGIG (reference sequence).

The V call is TRBV19, the J call TRBJ1-5; D ambiguous. The length of the CDR3 is 15 residues. Germline values: CDR1 LNHDA, CDR2 SQIVND (reference sequence). The ends were cut back, 1 base at V and 1 base at J, with 8 bases in the middle. Written as DNA, the CDR3 is TGTGCCAGTAGTATAGGCGGTTGGAGCAATCAGCCCCAGCATTTT. Translation: CASSIGGWSNQPQHF.

The gene calls are TRBV19 and TRBJ2-7, with 9 bases identical to TRBD1. The junction had 10 bases not matched to a gene; V was cut back by 5 bases and J by 11 bases. Germline-derived CDR1 and CDR2 are LNHDA and SQIVND (reference sequence). The CDR3 spans 13 residues. The CDR3 spells CASSPGTGKVKYF. Written as DNA, the CDR3 is TGTGCCAGTAGTCCCGGGACAGGGAAAGTTAAGTACTTC.

The gene calls are TRBV5-1 and TRBJ2-1, with 9 bases identical to TRBD1. The V segment lost 6 bases and the J segment 1 base; nucleotides outside the gene matches: 20. Looked up from germline, CDR1 is SGHRS and CDR2 is YFSETQ. CDR3 length equals 20 residues. CDR3 DNA: TGCGCCAGCACCTTACCACCAAATAAACCCGGGACAGGGTCCTACAATGAGCAGTTCTTC. Translation gives CASTLPPNKPGTGSYNEQFF.

The chain recombines TRBV2 with TRBJ2-1; 13 nucleotides align to TRBD2. J gave up 7 bases and V 10 bases, and 16 bases lay outside the gene matches. Germline values: CDR1 SNHLY, CDR2 FYNNEI. CDR3 size: 17 residues. The CDR3 nucleotides read TGTGCCATCACATTAGAGGGACTAGCGGGAAGGGGTAATGAGCAGTTCTTC. This gives the protein CAITLEGLAGRGNEQFF.

The rearrangement uses TRBV6-1 and TRBJ1-2; D is unclear. V was trimmed by 8 bases and J by 7 bases, leaving 14 bases between them. This CDR3 region has 12 residues. Germline CDR1 reads MNHNS; CDR2 reads SASEGT. The CDR3: CASAAGRAGYTF. The CDR3 nucleotides read TGTGCCAGCGCCGCCGGGCGGGCTGGCTACACCTTC.

This sequence joins TRBV9 and TRBJ2-3; the D gene is possibly TRBD2 (5 bases). Germline V gives CDR1 SGDLS, CDR2 YYNGEE. This CDR3 is built from 14 residues. Trimming cost V 3 bases and J 1 base, with 9 bases left between them. Written as DNA, the CDR3 is TGTGCCAGCAGCGGGGCGAGGGGCACAGATACGCAGTATTTT. Amino acids: CASSGARGTDTQYF.

The chain links TRBV18 to TRBJ1-1, with 7 bases lining up with TRBD1. CDR1 is KGHSH and CDR2 is LQKENI in the germline V gene. The V segment lost 3 bases and the J segment 1 base; nucleotides outside the gene matches: 8. The CDR3 length is 16 residues. CDR3 nucleotide sequence: TGTGCCAGCTCACCCAAGAGGGACAGAGCGAACACTGAAGCTTTCTTT. Its translation is CASSPKRDRANTEAFF.

J is TRBJ2-3 and V is TRBV29-1, with a tentative D call TRBD2 (5 bases). Trimming pared 3 bases from V and 3 bases from J, leaving 7 bases between. CDR1 and CDR2 (germline): SQVTM, ANQGSEA. The CDR3 has 12 amino acids. DNA for the CDR3: TGCAGCGTTGAGGGGAGTACAGATACGCAGTATTTT. Translated: CSVEGSTDTQYF.

This clone was observed a single time. The chain uses TRBV5-8 and TRBJ2-3, with 14 bases fitting TRBD2. The trim removed 3 bases at V and 6 bases at J, leaving 6 bases unmatched. Germline-derived CDR1 and CDR2 are SGHTS and YDEGEE. This CDR3 is 16 amino acids long. CDR3 sequence: CASSSRRLAGGDTQYF. CDR3 nucleotides: TGTGCCAGCAGCTCCAGGAGACTAGCGGGAGGGGATACGCAGTATTTT. The full variable domain, completed using reference TRBV5-8 and TRBJ2-3, is EAGVTQSPTHLIKTRGQQATLRCSPISGHTSVYWYQQALGLGLQFLLWYDEGEERNRGNFPPRFSGRQFPNYSSELNVNALELEDSALYLCASSSRRLAGGDTQYFGPGTRLTVL.

This sequence joins TRBV7-3 and TRBJ2-2, with 8 bases identical to TRBD1. The germline CDR1 and CDR2 sequences are SGHTA and FQGTGA. The CDR3 consists of 16 residues. With 5 bases clipped from V and 6 bases from J, the junction kept 11 bases outside the gene matches. CDR3 DNA: TGTGCCAGCAGCCCACCGACAGGGGCTGGAGCCGGGGAGCTGTTTTTT. Its translation is CASSPPTGAGAGELFF.

This chain connects TRBV18 to TRBJ2-7; 7 nucleotides match TRBD2. Trimming cost V 2 bases and J 5 bases; bases outside gene matches: 3. This CDR3 contains 13 residues. Germline CDR1 and CDR2: KGHSH and LQKENI. Here the CDR3 DNA reads TGTGCCAGCTCACCAGGGGCGGGAGACGAGCAGTACTTC. Translation: CASSPGAGDEQYF.

The J gene is TRBJ1-5, the V gene TRBV7-9, with D perhaps TRBD1 (5 bases). Per the germline V gene, CDR1 is SEHNR and CDR2 is FQNEAQ (reference sequence). This CDR3 has 13 residues. Between the trimmed V and J ends, which lost 2 bases and 7 bases, there was a span of 9 bases. CDR3 region: CASSLQGGQPQHF. The CDR3 DNA is TGTGCCAGCAGCTTACAGGGAGGACAGCCCCAGCATTTT. The variable domain in full, completed from reference TRBV7-9 and TRBJ1-5, reads DTGVSQNPRHKITKRGQNVTFRCDPISEHNRLYWYRQTLGQGPEFLTYFQNEAQLEKSRLLSDRFSAERPKGSFSTLEIQRTEQGDSAMYLCASSLQGGQPQHFGDGTRLSIL.

The chain combines TRBV19 with TRBJ1-2; 7 positions match TRBD1. Germline trimming cut 3 bases from V and 2 bases from J; bases unmatched to any gene: 15. Germline V gene data show CDR1 as LNHDA and CDR2 as SQIVND (reference sequence). This CDR3 spans 18 amino acids. The CDR3 reads CASSISTGDARLNYGYTF. The CDR3 bases are TGTGCCAGTAGTATCTCTACAGGGGACGCGAGGCTCAACTATGGCTACACCTTC.

This clone has a handful of counts. The rearrangement joins TRBV5-6 to TRBJ2-7, with 8 bases that match TRBD1. With V trimmed by 0 bases and J by 5 bases, 7 bases remained unmatched. The CDR3 extends over 15 amino acids. Germline CDR1 and CDR2: SGHDT and YYEEEE. The CDR3 DNA reads as TGTGCCAGCAGCTTGGAGCCGACAGGGGAGAACGAGCAGTACTTC. Its translation is CASSLEPTGENEQYF.

This sequence joins TRBV5-1 and TRBJ1-1, with 9 bases fitting TRBD1. After removal of 0 bases from V and 4 bases from J, the junction contained 4 bases not matched to a gene. CDR3 length equals 15 residues. Germline-derived CDR1 and CDR2 are SGHRS and YFSETQ. The CDR3 sequence is CASSLEGQGVTEAFF. DNA of the CDR3: TGCGCCAGCAGCTTGGAGGGACAGGGAGTCACTGAAGCTTTCTTT.

The CDR3 sequence is CAISGQRGRAYEQYF. The DNA for the CDR3 is TGTGCCATCAGTGGCCAGCGGGGACGAGCCTACGAGCAGTACTTC. The rearrangement joins TRBV10-3 to TRBJ2-7; 7 bases are a match to TRBD2. This CDR3 has 15 amino acids. V shed 4 bases, J shed 2 bases, and the junction held 8 bases outside the gene matches. Per germline, CDR1 ENHRY and CDR2 SYGVKD.

This clone has a single count. The genes are TRBV12-5 and TRBJ2-3; TRBD1 matches at 8 bases. The germline V gene encodes CDR1 LGHNT and CDR2 FRNRAP. V shed 3 bases, J shed 6 bases, and the junction held 2 bases outside the gene matches. This CDR3 contains 13 residues. For the CDR3, the DNA is TGTGCTAGTGGTTTCCAGGGGGCGGATACGCAGTATTTT. It encodes CASGFQGADTQYF. Full variable domain (outside the CDR3, taken from reference TRBV12-5 and TRBJ2-3): DARVTQTPRHKVTEMGQEVTMRCQPILGHNTVFWYRQTMMQGLELLAYFRNRAPLDDSGMPKDRFSAEMPDATLATLKIQPSEPRDSAVYFCASGFQGADTQYFGPGTRLTVL.

This chain uses TRBV28 with TRBJ2-7, with 11 bases that match TRBD2. This CDR3 spans 15 amino acids. With 6 bases clipped from V and 2 bases from J, the junction kept 6 bases outside the gene matches. The V gene's germline CDR1 is MDHEN and CDR2 SYDVKM. The CDR3 reads CASSSTSGGPYEQYF. The CDR3 DNA reads TGTGCCAGCAGCTCAACTAGCGGGGGACCCTACGAGCAGTACTTC.

The chain uses TRBV4-2 and TRBJ2-5; a weak D match, TRBD1 (5 bases). The CDR3 runs 15 residues. Trimming removed 0 bases at V and 3 bases at J, with 11 bases between. Germline V gives CDR1 LGHNA, CDR2 YNFKEQ. CDR3 sequence reads: CASSQDGPGKETQYF. The CDR3 DNA reads TGTGCCAGCAGCCAAGATGGGCCAGGGAAAGAGACCCAGTACTTC.

The chain recombines TRBV5-6 with TRBJ1-2; 10 bases are a match to TRBD1. The germline V gene has CDR1 SGHDT and CDR2 YYEEEE. The CDR3 has 18 amino acids. With 1 base clipped from V and 0 bases from J, the junction kept 9 bases outside the gene matches. CDR3: CASSLYATGGSTNYGYTF. In DNA, the CDR3 is TGTGCCAGCAGCTTGTATGCGACAGGGGGCTCTACTAACTATGGCTACACCTTC.

This clone was detected a few times. This chain joins TRBV5-8 and TRBJ2-7, with TRBD2 matching 8 bases. Germline assignment: CDR1 SGHTS and CDR2 YDEGEE. V gave up 3 bases and J gave up 1 base; unmatched junction bases: 6. This CDR3 is built from 15 residues. CDR3 protein: CASSWERGGSYEQYF. The CDR3 region has the DNA TGTGCCAGCAGCTGGGAACGGGGGGGGTCCTACGAGCAGTACTTC.

Points on this clone: A junction boundary mismatches the germline segment, possibly from a read error. The rearrangement joins TRBV7-9 to TRBJ2-2; 9 nucleotides agree with TRBD1. Germline V gene data show CDR1 as SEHNR and CDR2 as FQNEAQ (reference sequence). The CDR3 is 18 residues long. CDR3 DNA: TGTGTCAGCAGCCCCCAGAGGGGGACAGGGATGAACACCGGGGAGCTGTTTTTT. Its protein is CVSSPQRGTGMNTGELFF.